The present TCR beta chain was sequenced within a study of T cell changes during pregnancy in multiple sclerosis. Some clones are missing from TCRdb's copy, which holds only in-frame ones; the method was immunoSEQ multiplex PCR. There are roughly 60,000 clones in the sample; 95% to 97% occur only once, and 2.5% lies in the top ten. Germline CDR1 and CDR2: SGHDT and YYEEEE. Trimming at V came to 0 bases and at J to 9 bases, leaving 2 bases not matched to a gene. There are 12 residues in the CDR3. The source of this sequence is a female donor with multiple sclerosis, enrolled in a pregnancy study. The chain carries TRBV5-6 and TRBJ2-7; 8 bases match TRBD1. The source was CD8+ T cells from peripheral blood mononuclear cells, collected after pregnancy. CDR3 region: CASSLGDRGQYF. The CDR3 DNA sequence: TGTGCCAGCAGCTTGGGCGACAGGGGGCAGTACTTC.